These T cell receptor beta chains were read from a single sample in a study of blood T cell repertoires in COVID-19. TCRdb's table, derived via immunoSEQ multiplex PCR, lists solely in-frame clones and lacks some. The data hold approximately 250,000 clones, with approximately 85% observed a single time. Sequencing input: peripheral blood. These receptors were taken from a man aged 35-49 years with acute or convalescent COVID-19. Both conserved end residues are part of each CDR3. Fields, in order: clone size, D gene, J gene, V gene, CDR3 DNA, CDR3 protein. The D gene is left open where the match is weak. Not all rows give a size; the values are once, few, many and, for expanded clones, a class.

size: NA
D: TRBD1
J: TRBJ1-2
V: TRBV6-6
DNA: TGTGCCAGCGGACAGGGGAACTATGGCTACACCTTC
CDR3: CASGQGNYGYTF

size: few
D: NA
J: TRBJ1-6
V: TRBV5-1
DNA: TGCGCCAGCAGCTTGAACGGACAGCCAAATTCACCCCTCCACTTT
CDR3: CASSLNGQPNSPLHF

size: NA
D: TRBD1
J: TRBJ1-5
V: TRBV15
DNA: TGTGCCACCAGCAGTCTCGGGACAGGAGATCAGCCCCAGCATTTT
CDR3: CATSSLGTGDQPQHF

size: NA
D: NA
J: TRBJ2-2
V: TRBV18
DNA: TGTGCCAGCTCACCAGAGACAGGGAACACCGGGGAGCTGTTTTTT
CDR3: CASSPETGNTGELFF

size: NA
D: TRBD1
J: TRBJ1-1
V: TRBV6-5
DNA: TGTGCCAGCACCCTCGGGACAGGGGATACTGAAGCTTTCTTT
CDR3: CASTLGTGDTEAFF

size: NA
D: TRBD2
J: TRBJ2-7
V: TRBV5-6
DNA: TGTGCCAGCAGCTTTCGGACTAGCTACGAGCAGTACTTC
CDR3: CASSFRTSYEQYF

size: NA
D: NA
J: TRBJ2-6
V: TRBV5-1
DNA: TGCGCCAGCAGCTCCGAGGGAGCGTCCTCTGGGGCCAACGTCCTGACTTTC
CDR3: CASSSEGASSGANVLTF

size: few
D: NA
J: TRBJ1-6
V: TRBV5-5
DNA: TGTGCCAGCAGCTTGGACAGCAATAATTCACCCCTCCACTTT
CDR3: CASSLDSNNSPLHF

size: NA
D: TRBD2
J: TRBJ2-5
V: TRBV5-1
DNA: TGCGCCAGCAAACGGGGGGTATCAGAGACCCAGTACTTC
CDR3: CASKRGVSETQYF

size: NA
D: NA
J: TRBJ1-2
V: TRBV19
DNA: TGTGCCAGTACTTTTTCTGGCGGTCCGGGCTACACCTTC
CDR3: CASTFSGGPGYTF

size: NA
D: NA
J: TRBJ1-2
V: TRBV12-5
DNA: TGTGCTAGTGGTTTGTCCTCGGGGGTCCATGGCTACACCTTC
CDR3: CASGLSSGVHGYTF

size: NA
D: NA
J: TRBJ1-1
V: TRBV6-2/TRBV6-3
DNA: TGTGCCAGCAGTTACCTACTAAGGGGAAGGACTGAAGCTTTCTTT
CDR3: CASSYLLRGRTEAFF

size: NA
D: NA
J: TRBJ2-7
V: TRBV5-1
DNA: TGCGCCAGCACCCCTGGGGGGACGGAAAACTACGAGCAGTACTTC
CDR3: CASTPGGTENYEQYF

size: NA
D: TRBD2
J: TRBJ2-7
V: TRBV29-1
DNA: TGCAGCGTGACTAGCGGGTGGCCCTACGAGCAGTACTTC
CDR3: CSVTSGWPYEQYF

size: NA
D: TRBD1
J: TRBJ1-5
V: TRBV6-5
DNA: TGTGCCAGCAACGCCGGGACAGCTAGCAATCAGCCCCAGCATTTT
CDR3: CASNAGTASNQPQHF

size: NA
D: TRBD1
J: TRBJ1-4
V: TRBV30
DNA: TGTGCCTGGAGTGCCCAGGACAGGTCGTTTGAAAAACTGTTTTTT
CDR3: CAWSAQDRSFEKLFF

size: NA
D: NA
J: TRBJ1-5
V: TRBV28
DNA: TGTGCCAGCAGTCCCGGCGGGGGCAGGAACAGCAATCAGCCCCAGCATTTT
CDR3: CASSPGGGRNSNQPQHF

size: NA
D: TRBD1
J: TRBJ2-7
V: TRBV18
DNA: TGTGCCAGCTCCCCGGGACAGGGGGCCCACGAGCAGTACTTC
CDR3: CASSPGQGAHEQYF

size: NA
D: TRBD2
J: TRBJ2-1
V: TRBV5-1
DNA: TGCGCCAGCAGCTTGTCAGGTAGCGGGGGATACAATGAGCAGTTCTTC
CDR3: CASSLSGSGGYNEQFF

size: NA
D: NA
J: TRBJ1-5
V: TRBV6-5
DNA: TGTGCCAGCAGTCAGGCCTGGGAGCAGCCCCAGCATTTT
CDR3: CASSQAWEQPQHF

size: NA
D: NA
J: TRBJ2-3
V: TRBV24-1
DNA: TGTGCCAGAGCAGGGGAGCTGGGGGATGATACGCAGTATTTT
CDR3: CARAGELGDDTQYF

size: NA
D: TRBD2
J: TRBJ2-2
V: TRBV9
DNA: TGTGCCAGCAGCCGACTAGCGGGGGGGCTCGGGTCCGGGGAGCTGTTTTTT
CDR3: CASSRLAGGLGSGELFF

size: NA
D: TRBD2
J: TRBJ2-3
V: TRBV3-1/TRBV3-2
DNA: TGTGCCAGCAGCCTTATTGGACTAGCCACGCAGTATTTT
CDR3: CASSLIGLATQYF

size: NA
D: NA
J: TRBJ2-3
V: TRBV6-1
DNA: TGTGCCAGCCACCGACTCACAGATACGCAGTATTTT
CDR3: CASHRLTDTQYF